These 16 T cell receptor beta chains were sequenced from one sample in a study of technical replicates of blood from several donors. Generated by immunoSEQ multiplex PCR, the TCRdb table keeps only in-frame clones and is missing some. In the table there are approximately 90,000 clones, about 96% of which are singletons. Sequencing was carried out using T cells isolated from PBMCs. Receptor source: a human donor in good health.

V gene TRBV18 combines with J gene TRBJ2-2; 12 bases agree with TRBD2. J gave up 0 bases and V 2 bases, and 1 base lay outside the gene matches. Germline V gives CDR1 KGHSH, CDR2 LQKENI. CDR3 length equals 17 residues. CDR3 sequence (DNA): TGTGCCAGCTCACCATGGACTAGCGGGGCGAACACCGGGGAGCTGTTTTTT. It codes for CASSPWTSGANTGELFF.

The rearrangement uses TRBV5-8 and TRBJ2-1, with TRBD2 identical over 14 bases. The J segment lost 8 bases and the V segment lost 5 bases, leaving 12 bases of the junction unmatched. The germline V gene has CDR1 SGHTS and CDR2 YDEGEE. The CDR3 has 17 amino acids. CDR3 sequence (DNA): TGTGCCAGCAGTTCCGGAGAGGGACTAGCGGGAGAGGATGAGCAGTTCTTC. This sequence encodes CASSSGEGLAGEDEQFF.

The table lists this clone with a count of one. CDR3 bases: TGCGCCAGCAGCTCGACAGGGGCGAGCACCGGGGAGCTGTTTTTT. Translating gives CASSSTGASTGELFF. This rearrangement joins TRBV5-1 to TRBJ2-2; the match to TRBD1 covers 8 bases. This CDR3 is built from 15 residues. CDR1 and CDR2 from the germline V gene are SGHRS and YFSETQ. Germline trimming cut 3 bases from V and 4 bases from J; bases unmatched to any gene: 5.

The J gene is TRBJ2-1, the V gene TRBV5-1; the match to TRBD2 covers 7 bases. This CDR3 has 15 amino acids. The germline V gene encodes CDR1 SGHRS and CDR2 YFSETQ. Trimming cost V 4 bases and J 2 bases; bases outside gene matches: 6. CDR3 protein: CASSEAGTTYNEQFF. For the CDR3, the DNA is TGCGCCAGCAGCGAAGCGGGGACTACCTACAATGAGCAGTTCTTC.

CDR3 sequence reads: CASSLGTGEYEQYF. CDR3 DNA sequence: TGCGCCAGCAGCTTGGGGACAGGGGAGTACGAGCAGTACTTC. This chain links TRBV5-1 with TRBJ2-7, with 9 bases identical to TRBD1. J lost 4 bases, V lost 0 bases, and 2 bases had no gene match. Looked up from germline, CDR1 is SGHRS and CDR2 is YFSETQ. This CDR3 has 14 residues. The full variable domain, its missing parts supplied by reference TRBV5-1 and TRBJ2-7, is KAGVTQTPRYLIKTRGQQVTLSCSPISGHRSVSWYQQTPGQGLQFLFEYFSETQRNKGNFPGRFSGRQFSNSRSEMNVSTLELGDSALYLCASSLGTGEYEQYFGPGTRLTVT.

The J gene is TRBJ2-1, the V gene TRBV11-2; the D gene is possibly TRBD1 (6 bases). The CDR3 consists of 13 residues. Germline V lookup: CDR1 SGHAT, CDR2 FQNNGV. Trimming removed 3 bases from V and 10 bases from J, with 13 bases in between. The CDR3 DNA reads as TGTGCCAGCAGCTTCCACAGGGCGGGCGAGCAGTTCTTC. Translation: CASSFHRAGEQFF.

The CDR3 DNA reads TGCAGTGCTAGAAAACAGGCTGAAGCTTTCTTT. It specifies CSARKQAEAFF. This chain links TRBV20-1 with TRBJ1-1; a weak D match, TRBD1 (5 bases). V gave up 2 bases and J gave up 6 bases, with 7 bases separating them. CDR3 length: 11 amino acids. The V gene's germline CDR1 is DFQATT and CDR2 SNEGSKA (reference sequence).

The chain uses TRBV6-1 and TRBJ2-5, with D perhaps TRBD2 (5 bases). CDR3 size: 14 residues. V gave up 2 bases and J gave up 6 bases, with 13 bases separating them. The germline V gene has CDR1 MNHNS and CDR2 SASEGT. CDR3 region: CASSERAAGKTQYF. The CDR3 DNA sequence: TGTGCCAGCAGTGAAAGAGCCGCCGGGAAGACCCAGTACTTC.

The chain recombines TRBV6-5 with TRBJ2-1, with TRBD1 matching 8 bases. CDR1 is MNHEY and CDR2 is SVGAGI in the germline V gene. The V and J ends lost 5 bases and 2 bases, in that order; junction bases with no gene match: 5. This CDR3 has 15 residues. As DNA, the CDR3 is TGTGCCAGCAGTAGACAGGGGAATGCCTACAATGAGCAGTTCTTC. This translates into CASSRQGNAYNEQFF.

The rearrangement links TRBV6-5 to TRBJ1-1, with 9 bases fitting TRBD1. CDR1 and CDR2 from the germline V gene are MNHEY and SVGAGI. The CDR3 covers 14 residues. V lost 2 bases, J lost 4 bases, and 2 bases stayed unmatched. CDR3 in amino acids: CASSYGTGFTEAFF. The CDR3 nucleotides are TGTGCCAGCAGTTACGGGACAGGGTTCACTGAAGCTTTCTTT.

The chain combines TRBV20-1 with TRBJ1-5, with D unresolved. Looked up from germline, CDR1 is DFQATT and CDR2 is SNEGSKA (reference sequence). The CDR3 covers 11 residues. Trimming pared 6 bases from V and 4 bases from J, leaving 7 bases between. CDR3 protein: CSARGNQPQHF. CDR3 nucleotides: TGCAGTGCCCGCGGTAATCAGCCCCAGCATTTT.

The CDR3 loop is CASSLSGERYEQYF. As DNA, the CDR3 is TGTGCCAGCAGCCTTAGCGGGGAACGCTACGAGCAGTACTTC. V usage is TRBV28 and J usage is TRBJ2-7; 8 bases fit TRBD2. V trimming: 6 bases; J trimming: 3 bases; junction bases outside the gene matches: 7. From germline, CDR1 is MDHEN and CDR2 SYDVKM. The CDR3 runs to 14 residues.

The chain carries TRBV18 and TRBJ2-7; 7 positions agree with TRBD1. The J segment lost 3 bases and the V segment lost 4 bases, leaving 9 bases of the junction unmatched. There are 15 residues in the CDR3. Germline CDR1 and CDR2: KGHSH and LQKENI. CDR3 loop: CASSLSRDRLYEQYF. CDR3 DNA: TGTGCCAGCTCACTCAGCCGGGACAGACTCTACGAGCAGTACTTC.

This clone has more than one count but fewer than ten. The chain carries TRBV6-6 and TRBJ1-5; D remains unclear. Germline-derived CDR1 and CDR2 are MNHNY and SVGAGI (reference sequence). V gave up 8 bases and J gave up 8 bases, with 22 bases separating them. The CDR3 covers 15 residues. CDR3: CASRLSSVNQEPQHF. As DNA, the CDR3 is TGTGCCAGCCGATTATCGTCGGTGAATCAGGAGCCCCAGCATTTT.

The V gene is TRBV10-3, the J gene TRBJ1-1; the D gene is possibly TRBD1 (5 bases). CDR3 size: 15 residues. Germline lookup yields CDR1 ENHRY and CDR2 SYGVKD. V was shortened by 3 bases and J by 8 bases, with 19 bases between the two germline ends. This CDR3 reads CAISDLSGGNLEAFF. The CDR3 DNA sequence: TGTGCCATCAGTGACCTGTCGGGGGGGAACCTGGAAGCTTTCTTT.

The rearrangement uses TRBV7-8 and TRBJ1-4; 8 positions agree with TRBD1. CDR1 is SGHVS, CDR2 FQNEAQ, per germline. The CDR3 is 15 residues long. V shed 5 bases, J shed 3 bases, and the junction held 5 bases outside the gene matches. Here the CDR3 reads CASSPEDRANEKLFF. The CDR3, as DNA: TGTGCCAGCAGCCCTGAGGACAGGGCTAATGAAAAACTGTTTTTT.